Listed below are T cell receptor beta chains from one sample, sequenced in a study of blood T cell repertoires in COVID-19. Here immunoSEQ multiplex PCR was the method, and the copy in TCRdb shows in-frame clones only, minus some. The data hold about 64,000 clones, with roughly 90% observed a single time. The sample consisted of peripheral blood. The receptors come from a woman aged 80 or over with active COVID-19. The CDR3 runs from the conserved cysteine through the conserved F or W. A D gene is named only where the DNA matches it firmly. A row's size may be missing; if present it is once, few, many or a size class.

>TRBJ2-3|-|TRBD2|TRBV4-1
TGCGCCAGCAGCCTAAGCGGGGTGAACCCCCCAGATACGCAGTATTTT
CASSLSGVNPPDTQYF
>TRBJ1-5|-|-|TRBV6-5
TGTGCCAGCCTCGGGACATTACTTAGCAATCAGCCCCAGCATTTT
CASLGTLLSNQPQHF
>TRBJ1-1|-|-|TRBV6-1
TGTGCCAGCAGTGAAGCTCGGCAGGCCCATGAAGCTTTCTTT
CASSEARQAHEAFF
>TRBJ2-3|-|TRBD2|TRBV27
TGTGCCAGCAGTTTAAAGCGGGGGGGTAGCACAGATACGCAGTATTTT
CASSLKRGGSTDTQYF
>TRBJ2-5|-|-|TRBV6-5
TGTGCCAGCAGTATACAGGCCGGCCTGGGGGAGACCCAGTACTTC
CASSIQAGLGETQYF
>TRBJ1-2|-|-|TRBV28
TGTGCCAGCAGTTTACCCCGTGACAGGCGACTTAACTATGGCTACACCTTC
CASSLPRDRRLNYGYTF
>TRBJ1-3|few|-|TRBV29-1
TGCAGCGTTCAACAGGCCTCTGGAAACACCATATATTTT
CSVQQASGNTIYF
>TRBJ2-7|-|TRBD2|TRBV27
TGTGCCAGCAGTTCTCTAGCGGGAGTTAACGAGCAGTACTTC
CASSSLAGVNEQYF
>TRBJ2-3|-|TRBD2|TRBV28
TGTGCCAGCACTCTAGCGGGAGGGCCCACAGATACGCAGTATTTT
CASTLAGGPTDTQYF
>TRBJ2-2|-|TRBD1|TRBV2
TGTGCCAGCAGACCGAGGACAGGGACGAACACCGGGGAGCTGTTTTTT
CASRPRTGTNTGELFF
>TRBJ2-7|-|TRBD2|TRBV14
TGTGCCAGCAGCCAGGGGACTAGCGGGGCCTACGAGCAGTACTTC
CASSQGTSGAYEQYF
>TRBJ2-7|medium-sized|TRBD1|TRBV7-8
TGTGCCAGCAGCTTAGAGGACAGGACGCACGAGCAGTACTTC
CASSLEDRTHEQYF
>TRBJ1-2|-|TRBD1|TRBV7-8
TGTGCCAGCAGCTTTACAGGGGGCAACTATGGCTACACCTTC
CASSFTGGNYGYTF
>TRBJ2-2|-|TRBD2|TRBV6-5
TGTGCCAGCAGTTCGGCGGGGGGCGTGGGGGAGCTGTTTTTT
CASSSAGGVGELFF
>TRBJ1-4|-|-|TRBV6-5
TGTGCCAGCTTACAGGCCCGTGGTGAAAAACTGTTTTTT
CASLQARGEKLFF
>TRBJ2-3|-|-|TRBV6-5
TGTGCCAGCAGTTACATTGGGGGGAGCCCAGATACGCAGTATTTT
CASSYIGGSPDTQYF
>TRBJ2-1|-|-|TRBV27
TGTGCCAGCAGTTTACGAACTAGGCTTGGAGCCTACAATGAGCAGTTCTTC
CASSLRTRLGAYNEQFF
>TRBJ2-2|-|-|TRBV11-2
TGTGCCAGCAGCTTAGCCTCCGGGCCGGGGGATTTCGGGGAGCTGTTTTTT
CASSLASGPGDFGELFF
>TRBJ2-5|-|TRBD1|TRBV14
TGTGCCAGCAGCCAACTGACAGGGGGCGGGAAGACCCAGTACTTC
CASSQLTGGGKTQYF
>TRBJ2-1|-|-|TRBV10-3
TGTGCCATCAGTGAGGGTTTACTCACCTACAATGAGCAGTTCTTC
CAISEGLLTYNEQFF
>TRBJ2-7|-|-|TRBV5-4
TGTGCCAGCAGCAGCGACCCAGAAGCCTACGAGCAGTACTTC
CASSSDPEAYEQYF
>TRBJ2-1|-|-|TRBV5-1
TGCGCCAGCAGCTCCTTACGGAGCTCCTACAATGAGCAGTTCTTC
CASSSLRSSYNEQFF
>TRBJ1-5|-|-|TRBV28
TGTGCCAGCAGTTCCCACAGGGTTCAGCCCCAGCATTTT
CASSSHRVQPQHF
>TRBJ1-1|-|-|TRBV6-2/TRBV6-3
TGTGCCAGCAGTTGGTCGTGGGGAGACACTGAAGCTTTCTTT
CASSWSWGDTEAFF
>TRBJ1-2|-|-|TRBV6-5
TGTGCCAGCAGGGGCCGGTCGGGGGGCTACACCTTC
CASRGRSGGYTF
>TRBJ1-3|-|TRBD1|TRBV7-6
TGTGCCAGCAGCTTGGGGGGTCAGGGGGCTATTGGAAACACCATATATTTT
CASSLGGQGAIGNTIYF
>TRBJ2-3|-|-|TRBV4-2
TGTGCCAGCAGCCCCGAGGCGGTGAGCACAGATACGCAGTATTTT
CASSPEAVSTDTQYF